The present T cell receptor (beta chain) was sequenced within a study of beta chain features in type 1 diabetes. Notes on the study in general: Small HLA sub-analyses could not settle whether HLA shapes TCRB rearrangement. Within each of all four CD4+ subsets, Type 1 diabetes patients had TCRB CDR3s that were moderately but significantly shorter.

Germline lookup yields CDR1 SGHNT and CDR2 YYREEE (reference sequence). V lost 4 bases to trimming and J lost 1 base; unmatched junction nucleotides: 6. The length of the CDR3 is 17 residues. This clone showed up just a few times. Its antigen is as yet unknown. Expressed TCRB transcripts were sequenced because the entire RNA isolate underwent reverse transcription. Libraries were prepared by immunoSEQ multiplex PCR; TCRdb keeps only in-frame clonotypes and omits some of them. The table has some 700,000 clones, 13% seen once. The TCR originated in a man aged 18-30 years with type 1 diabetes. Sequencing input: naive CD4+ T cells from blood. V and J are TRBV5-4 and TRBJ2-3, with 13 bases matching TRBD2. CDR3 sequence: CASSTGLAGYGTDTQYF. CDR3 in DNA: TGTGCCAGCAGCACGGGACTAGCGGGGTACGGCACAGATACGCAGTATTTT.